This passage covers 32 T cell receptor beta chains from one sample sequenced in a study of control samples from healthy donors and cancer patients. Produced via immunoSEQ multiplex PCR; TCRdb's table is partial and in-frame only. The data contain about 100,000 clones, 85% of them singletons. The specimen was blood. The receptors originated from a man aged 25 to 40 in good health.

The chain employs TRBV10-3 and TRBJ1-3; no reliable D call. Trimming took off 4 bases at V and 3 bases at J, with 7 bases between the two ends. The CDR3 totals 13 residues. Germline V lookup: CDR1 ENHRY, CDR2 SYGVKD. The CDR3 DNA follows: TGTGCCATCAGTGCAGGTGGTGGAAACACCATATATTTT. It encodes CAISAGGGNTIYF.

The V and J genes are TRBV29-1 and TRBJ2-7; TRBD2 agrees at 10 bases. The CDR3 contains 13 residues. Germline V lookup: CDR1 SQVTM, CDR2 ANQGSEA. The ends lost 4 bases at V and 6 bases at J; junction bases unmatched: 6. CDR3 sequence: CSVVRLAGAEQYF. For the CDR3, the DNA is TGCAGCGTTGTTAGGCTAGCGGGGGCCGAGCAGTACTTC.

For the CDR3, the DNA is TGTGCCTGGAGTGTATCCGGCGGAAACACCATATATTTT. It codes for CAWSVSGGNTIYF. The rearrangement joins TRBV30 to TRBJ1-3, with D hard to call. Per the germline V gene, CDR1 is GTSNPN and CDR2 is SVGIG (reference sequence). The CDR3 spans 13 residues. Trimming took 0 bases from V and 4 from J, leaving 7 bases between them.

J is TRBJ1-2 and V is TRBV7-2; possible D gene TRBD1, 6 bases. The length of the CDR3 is 14 residues. V lost 5 bases and J lost 8, with 18 bases in between. Per germline, CDR1 SGHTA and CDR2 FQGNSA. The CDR3 region has the DNA TGTGCCAGCAGCCCTGACAGGACCACGGAAGGCTACACCTTC. Translation gives CASSPDRTTEGYTF. Full variable domain (missing parts from reference TRBV7-2 and TRBJ1-2): GAGVSQSPSNKVTEKGKDVELRCDPISGHTALYWYRQSLGQGLEFLIYFQGNSAPDKSGLPSDRFSAERTGGSVSTLTIQRTQQEDSAVYLCASSPDRTTEGYTFGSGTRLTVV.

The chain recombines TRBV5-1 with TRBJ1-1, with 8 bases lining up with TRBD1. This CDR3 is built from 14 residues. Per the germline V gene, CDR1 is SGHRS and CDR2 is YFSETQ. V shed 2 bases, J shed 4 bases, and the junction held 4 bases outside the gene matches. The CDR3 protein is CASSFKTGVTEAFF. DNA for the CDR3: TGCGCCAGCAGCTTCAAGACAGGGGTCACTGAAGCTTTCTTT.

This chain joins TRBV18 and TRBJ1-1; unclear D gene. The CDR3 length is 16 residues. CDR1 and CDR2 from the germline V gene are KGHSH and LQKENI. V gave up 4 bases and J gave up 1 base, with 16 bases separating them. DNA of the CDR3: TGTGCCAGCTCACTGCAAGCTTTAAGGGAGAACACTGAAGCTTTCTTT. Translation: CASSLQALRENTEAFF. Supplemented by reference TRBV18 and TRBJ1-1, the full variable domain reads NAGVMQNPRHLVRRRGQEARLRCSPMKGHSHVYWYRQLPEEGLKFMVYLQKENIIDESGMPKERFSAEFPKEGPSILRIQQVVRGDSAAYFCASSLQALRENTEAFFGQGTRLTVV.

This clone turned up a few times. The CDR3 DNA sequence: TGTGCCAGCAGCCAGGGGTCGCAAGAGACCCAGTACTTC. Its translation is CASSQGSQETQYF. This chain joins TRBV7-3 and TRBJ2-5, with a tentative D call TRBD1 (6 bases). CDR3 length: 13 residues. Trimming removed 5 bases at V and 2 bases at J, with 9 bases between. Per germline, CDR1 SGHTA and CDR2 FQGTGA.

The chain is built from TRBV3-1 (or the pseudogene TRBV3-2) and TRBJ2-3; D gene unclear. V lost 0 bases and J 8 bases, leaving 12 bases between the germline ends. Looked up from germline, CDR1 is LGHDT and CDR2 is YNNKEL (reference sequence). The CDR3 contains 14 residues. CDR3 bases: TGTGCCAGCAGCCAAGAAACGGCGGCGAGTACGCAGTATTTT. Its protein product is CASSQETAASTQYF.

The V call is TRBV28, the J call TRBJ1-2; D is unresolved. The germline V gene has CDR1 MDHEN and CDR2 SYDVKM. This CDR3 is built from 14 residues. The V end was cut by 3 bases, the J end by 2 bases, with 10 bases between. CDR3 DNA: TGTGCCAGCAGTTTCTATCCAGAGAACTATGGCTACACCTTC. The encoded protein is CASSFYPENYGYTF.

The gene calls are TRBV6-5 and TRBJ2-2; the D gene is possibly TRBD1 (5 bases). CDR1 and CDR2 from the germline V gene are MNHEY and SVGAGI. Deletions cut 1 base from V and 2 bases from J, with 8 bases between. The CDR3 runs to 15 residues. CDR3 residues: CASSYLGVNTGELFF. The CDR3, as DNA: TGTGCCAGCAGTTACTTAGGGGTCAACACCGGGGAGCTGTTTTTT.

The chain carries TRBV20-1 and TRBJ1-2; 7 bases fit TRBD1. The CDR3 totals 11 residues. J gave up 7 bases and V 4 bases, and 3 bases lay outside the gene matches. CDR1 is DFQATT and CDR2 is SNEGSKA in the germline V gene (reference sequence). The CDR3 loop reads CSAKTGPGYTF. The DNA for the CDR3 is TGCAGTGCTAAGACAGGGCCTGGCTACACCTTC.

The CDR3 loop reads CAISLGSQGTSGYTF. The CDR3 bases are TGTGCCATCAGTTTGGGATCCCAAGGAACGAGTGGCTACACCTTC. The rearrangement uses TRBV10-3 and TRBJ1-2; D gene uncertain. The germline CDR1 and CDR2 sequences are ENHRY and SYGVKD. This CDR3 is built from 15 residues. V was clipped by 5 bases and J by 7 bases, with 20 bases between them.

As to this clone: At one of its ends the junction is not consistent with the germline gene, which may arise from a read error. V and J are TRBV19 and TRBJ1-1; a weak D match, TRBD1 (5 bases). The CDR3 is 11 amino acids. In germline, CDR1 is LNHDA, CDR2 SQIVND (reference sequence). In DNA form, the CDR3 reads TGTGCCAGTAGTTTCTTAGGACACCCTCTCTTT. This encodes CASSFLGHPLF.

V gene TRBV4-2 combines with J gene TRBJ2-7, with D unresolved. The V gene lost 0 bases and the J gene lost 5 bases, with 8 bases spanning the gap. This CDR3 is 13 amino acids long. Germline V CDR1 and CDR2: LGHNA, YNFKEQ. CDR3 loop: CASSQDPPHEQYF. The CDR3 DNA reads TGTGCCAGCAGCCAAGACCCCCCCCACGAGCAGTACTTC.

The J gene is TRBJ2-1, the V gene TRBV10-3, with D possibly matching TRBD2 (6 bases). V was shortened by 4 bases and J by 6 bases, with 22 bases between the two germline ends. The CDR3 totals 17 residues. Germline loops: CDR1 ENHRY, CDR2 SYGVKD. CDR3 nucleotide sequence: TGTGCCATCAGTGGGTCTTCAGCGGGTGCTGGGGGCAATGAGCAGTTCTTC. This sequence encodes CAISGSSAGAGGNEQFF.

The CDR3 sequence is CASGTQETQYF. The CDR3 bases are TGCGCCAGTGGGACGCAAGAGACCCAGTACTTC. The J gene is TRBJ2-5, the V gene TRBV10-2; D may be TRBD1 or TRBD2 (5 bases each). V gave up 9 bases and J gave up 2 bases, with 7 bases separating them. Germline V CDR1 and CDR2: WSHSY, SAAADI. This CDR3 has 11 amino acids.

This clone has more than one count but fewer than ten. The chain joins TRBV19 to TRBJ2-7, with unresolved D. The germline V gene has CDR1 LNHDA and CDR2 SQIVND (reference sequence). CDR3 length: 15 amino acids. The V and J ends lost 5 bases and 2 bases respectively, with 16 bases between them. This chain's CDR3 is CASSRSIRNTYEQYF. The DNA for the CDR3 is TGTGCCAGTAGTCGCTCTATTCGGAACACCTACGAGCAGTACTTC.

The chain couples TRBV6-6 to TRBJ2-7, with D maybe TRBD1 (6 bases). V was shortened by 5 bases and J by 4 bases, with 15 bases between the two germline ends. The length of the CDR3 is 14 residues. Per germline, CDR1 MNHNY and CDR2 SVGAGI (reference sequence). CDR3 sequence reads: CASSKQGPSYEQYF. The CDR3 coding sequence is TGTGCCAGCAGTAAACAGGGCCCTTCGTACGAGCAGTACTTC.

V is TRBV2 and J is TRBJ1-2, with TRBD1 identical over 7 bases. Trimming removed 6 bases from V and 0 bases from J; junction bases left unmatched: 7. The CDR3 spans 15 residues. Germline CDR1 and CDR2: SNHLY and FYNNEI. CDR3 region: CASSRGIGANYGYTF. CDR3 coding DNA: TGTGCCAGCAGCAGGGGGATCGGAGCTAACTATGGCTACACCTTC.

This clone showed up just once. The V gene is TRBV4-1, the J gene TRBJ1-2; a weak D match, TRBD1 (5 bases). Germline lookup yields CDR1 MGHRA and CDR2 YSYEKL. The CDR3 sequence is 14 residues long. Trimming removed 4 bases at V and 7 bases at J, with 16 bases between. In nucleotides, the CDR3 is TGCGCCAGCAGCCTGACAGCGCTTGACGGTGGCTACACCTTC. It yields the protein CASSLTALDGGYTF.

The chain combines TRBV19 with TRBJ1-2; 9 bases agree with TRBD1. J gave up 5 bases and V 3 bases, and 4 bases lay outside the gene matches. This CDR3 has 14 residues. CDR1 is LNHDA, CDR2 SQIVND, per germline (reference sequence). The CDR3 DNA is TGTGCCAGTAGTATTACAGGGGGCGGTTATGGCTACACCTTC. Translating gives CASSITGGGYGYTF. The complete variable domain, with remaining parts taken from reference TRBV19 and TRBJ1-2, reads DGGITQSPKYLFRKEGQNVTLSCEQNLNHDAMYWYRQDPGQGLRLIYYSQIVNDFQKGDIAEGYSVSREKKESFPLTVTSAQKNPTAFYLCASSITGGGYGYTFGSGTRLTVV.

The chain uses TRBV23-1 and TRBJ2-7, with TRBD1 matching 8 bases. TRBV23-1 has ORF status, its function being uncertain. Unmatched junction bases numbered 6, after V lost 4 bases and J lost 7 bases. The CDR3 covers 13 residues. CDR3 sequence (DNA): TGCGCCAGCAGTCGTGAACAGGGGGGAGAGCAGTACTTC. Translating gives CASSREQGGEQYF.

In this sample, this clone turned up a few times. The chain couples TRBV19 to TRBJ1-3, with D unclear. V lost 3 bases and J 6 bases, leaving 12 bases between the germline ends. The CDR3 length is 14 residues. Germline loops: CDR1 LNHDA, CDR2 SQIVND (reference sequence). Here the CDR3 DNA reads TGTGCCAGTAGTATGCCCCGGACCTTAAACACCATATATTTT. Translation gives CASSMPRTLNTIYF.

The chain uses TRBV7-9 and TRBJ2-7, with 9 bases aligning to TRBD1. Germline V gene lookup returns CDR1 SEHNR and CDR2 FQNEAQ (reference sequence). This CDR3 is 15 amino acids long. J gave up 5 bases and V 5 bases, and 10 bases lay outside the gene matches. CDR3 amino acids: CASSHTGTGFHEQYF. CDR3 nucleotide sequence: TGTGCCAGCAGCCATACCGGGACAGGGTTCCACGAGCAGTACTTC.

The chain has TRBV13 and TRBJ2-2; 9 positions agree with TRBD2. This CDR3 comprises 14 residues. CDR1 is PRHDT, CDR2 FYEKMQ, per germline (reference sequence). With V trimmed by 3 bases and J by 6 bases, 2 bases remained unmatched. CDR3 coding DNA: TGTGCCAGCAGCTTTAGCGGGGGCTCCGGGGAGCTGTTTTTT. Translating it yields CASSFSGGSGELFF. Complete variable domain (other parts from reference TRBV13 and TRBJ2-2): AAGVIQSPRHLIKEKRETATLKCYPIPRHDTVYWYQQGPGQDPQFLISFYEKMQSDKGSIPDRFSAQQFSDYHSELNMSSLELGDSALYFCASSFSGGSGELFFGEGSRLTVL.

The V and J genes are TRBV19 and TRBJ2-7, with 8 positions matching TRBD1. CDR1 is LNHDA, CDR2 SQIVND, per germline (reference sequence). The CDR3 runs to 13 residues. With 5 bases clipped from V and 6 bases from J, the junction kept 6 bases outside the gene matches. The CDR3 DNA sequence: TGTGCCAGTAGTCCAGGGGGCGCGTCCGAGCAGTACTTC. Translating it yields CASSPGGASEQYF.

The rearrangement uses TRBV3-1 (or the pseudogene TRBV3-2) and TRBJ1-1; no firm D call. The V gene's germline CDR1 is LGHDT and CDR2 YNNKEL (reference sequence). This CDR3 has 12 residues. V was cut by 4 bases and J by 9 bases, with 12 bases left in between. As DNA, the CDR3 is TGTGCCAGCAGCCCCCCCGGGTCGAAAGCTTTCTTT. Residues: CASSPPGSKAFF.

The chain couples TRBV30 to TRBJ2-3, with a tentative D call TRBD1 (5 bases). Germline V gene lookup returns CDR1 GTSNPN and CDR2 SVGIG (reference sequence). The length of the CDR3 is 12 residues. V shed 3 bases and J shed 3 bases, with 7 bases lying between them. The CDR3 bases are TGTGCCTGGAGGCAGGGTACAGATACGCAGTATTTT. This encodes CAWRQGTDTQYF.

J is TRBJ2-5 and V is TRBV5-6; D possibly uses TRBD1 or TRBD2 (5 bases each). Germline CDR1 is SGHDT and CDR2 is YYEEEE. Trimming pared 4 bases from V and 3 bases from J, leaving 16 bases between. This CDR3 is 15 amino acids long. CDR3 coding DNA: TGTGCCAGCAGCCTATGGTCCCGAGGGGAAGAGACCCAGTACTTC. It translates to CASSLWSRGEETQYF.

The J gene is TRBJ2-7, the V gene TRBV7-2, with D perhaps assigned TRBD1 or TRBD2 (6 bases each). The V and J ends lost 4 bases and 2 bases respectively, with 9 bases between them. The CDR3 contains 13 residues. Per germline, CDR1 SGHTA and CDR2 FQGNSA. The CDR3 loop is CASSWGAPYEQYF. As DNA, the CDR3 is TGTGCCAGCAGCTGGGGGGCTCCCTACGAGCAGTACTTC.

This clone came up a few times. This chain links TRBV6-5 with TRBJ2-7; 7 bases match TRBD1. CDR1 MNHEY and CDR2 SVGAGI come from the germline V gene. The V gene end was trimmed by 6 bases and the J gene end by 3 bases; junction bases not matched to a gene: 5. CDR3 size: 13 residues. The CDR3 DNA sequence: TGTGCCAGCAGGAAAGACAGGGTCTACGAGCAGTACTTC. This encodes CASRKDRVYEQYF.

The chain combines TRBV29-1 with TRBJ1-1; D is unclear. V was cut by 2 bases and J by 0 bases, with 10 bases left in between. This CDR3 has 14 residues. In germline, CDR1 is SQVTM, CDR2 ANQGSEA. The CDR3 region is CSVESAVMNTEAFF. CDR3 in DNA: TGCAGCGTTGAATCGGCCGTGATGAACACTGAAGCTTTCTTT.